The 2 T cell receptor beta chains given below trace back to one sample, sequenced in a study. Libraries were prepared by immunoSEQ multiplex PCR; TCRdb keeps only in-frame clonotypes and omits some of them. In the table there are some 48,000 clones, 85% to 95% of which are singletons. What was sequenced was PBMCs. The receptors here all came from a man in his forties with rheumatoid arthritis.

The V call is TRBV27, the J call TRBJ1-1; 7 bases are shared with TRBD1. CDR1 is MNHEY, CDR2 SMNVEV, per germline (reference sequence). J lost 7 bases, V lost 3 bases, and 5 bases had no gene match. This CDR3 region has 13 residues. This CDR3 is CASSFLRDSEAFF. CDR3 nucleotides: TGTGCCAGCAGTTTCCTAAGGGACAGTGAAGCTTTCTTT.

The rearrangement joins TRBV15 to TRBJ1-1, with D unclear. V lost 4 bases and J 1 base, leaving 4 bases between the germline ends. This CDR3 has 12 amino acids. Germline values: CDR1 LNHNV, CDR2 YYDKDF (reference sequence). This CDR3 reads CATSKGNTEAFF. The CDR3 DNA reads TGTGCCACCAGCAAGGGGAACACTGAAGCTTTCTTT. Filled out from reference TRBV15 and TRBJ1-1, the complete variable domain reads DAMVIQNPRYQVTQFGKPVTLSCSQTLNHNVMYWYQQKSSQAPKLLFHYYDKDFNNEADTPDNFQSRRPNTSFCFLDIRSPGLGDTAMYLCATSKGNTEAFFGQGTRLTVV.